These T cell receptor beta chains were read from a single sample in a study of CD8+ T cells in alopecia areata. Sequenced by immunoSEQ multiplex PCR; TCRdb stores in-frame clones only, minus some. This sample has under 200,000 clones, with around 71% found just once. The sample was CD4+ T cells sorted from blood, taken at week 4, from a patient treated with tofacitinib. These receptor sequences come from a human donor with alopecia areata. CDR3s include the opening cysteine and the closing phenylalanine or tryptophan.

j_call v_call cdr3_aa
TRBJ2-3 TRBV7-9 CASSLDFNTDTQYF
TRBJ1-6 TRBV7-9 CASSPRQGENSPLHF
TRBJ1-1 TRBV29-1 CSVVDGLNTEAFF
TRBJ1-2 TRBV4-3 CASSQTPGRTNYGYTF
TRBJ2-7 TRBV10-3 CAIRISTELGEQYF
TRBJ1-5 TRBV19 CASSIGARGYGNQPQHF
TRBJ1-4 TRBV5-1 CASSGGQGLFEKLFF
TRBJ2-3 TRBV29-1 CSVVLAEMTDTQYF
TRBJ1-5 TRBV19 CASSQGARGQPQHF
TRBJ2-2 TRBV7-9 CASSLSKPIKNTGELFF
TRBJ2-7 TRBV29-1 CSALGLTYEQYF
TRBJ2-5 TRBV11-2 CASSLDRNRALGETQYF
TRBJ1-6 TRBV30 CAWSVWTGGESPLHF
TRBJ1-1 TRBV9 CASSATGTGNTEAFF
TRBJ2-3 TRBV2 CASSLATTDTQYF
TRBJ2-5 TRBV29-1 CSVQRGRGETQYF
TRBJ1-1 TRBV7-2 CASSLSRNTEAFF
TRBJ2-5 TRBV2 CASRTSSQGSETQYF
TRBJ1-3 TRBV30 CAWSVQASGNTIYF
TRBJ2-5 TRBV29-1 CSVLAGGETQYF
TRBJ2-1 TRBV29-1 CSANRGFVPDEQFF
TRBJ2-2 TRBV7-9 CASSRVEPNTGELFF
TRBJ2-5 TRBV5-4 CASSLGLEETQYF
TRBJ2-5 TRBV7-9 CASSFSETQYF
TRBJ1-2 TRBV27 CASRGSYYGYTF
TRBJ1-1 TRBV29-1 CSVDTGVLNTEAFF
TRBJ2-5 TRBV29-1 CSVVSGQETQYF
TRBJ1-2 TRBV29-1 CSVPDRGLNYGYTF
TRBJ1-1 TRBV19 CASSIRGSEAFF
TRBJ2-3 TRBV7-8 CASSMGRLAGVLASTDTQYF
TRBJ2-7 TRBV19 CASSTYTGSYEQYF
TRBJ1-1 TRBV6-1 CASEVRANTEAFF
TRBJ2-5 TRBV4-2 CASSRGQGGQETQYF
TRBJ1-1 TRBV30 CAWNMLVNTEAFF
TRBJ2-7 TRBV29-1 CSVVAGVYEQYF
TRBJ1-5 TRBV30 CASSGTGINQPQHF
TRBJ1-2 TRBV27 CASSPGQGRIYGYTF
TRBJ2-2 TRBV29-1 CSVAQGATGELFF
TRBJ1-2 TRBV7-8 CASSRAQEGGGYTF
TRBJ1-5 TRBV4-1 CASSPQTVNQPQHF
TRBJ1-2 TRBV30 CAWSAVNYGYTF
TRBJ2-1 TRBV7-2 CASSFFPGGDEGEQFF
TRBJ1-6 TRBV27 CASSFYRGLNSPLHF
TRBJ1-1 TRBV19 CASSSYRENTEAFF
TRBJ2-6 TRBV5-1 CASSGLGGANVLTF
TRBJ2-7 TRBV15 CATSRGSPQPRSPYF
TRBJ1-1 TRBV14 CASSPRNRPADTEAFF
TRBJ1-1 TRBV30 CAFQKRNTEAFF
TRBJ2-5 TRBV2 CASSEGWRGQETQYF
TRBJ2-1 TRBV29-1 CSGEQGYEQFF